These 29 T cell receptor beta chains came from one sample sequenced in a study of identical twins. TCRdb independently ran MiXCR on the 5' RACE reads; one entry per CDR3 protein. This table holds about 690,000 distinct CDR3 sequences, over 5% found once. Input material: naive T cells sorted from blood. These receptors all stem from a man between 18 and 29 years old in good health.

The gene calls are TRBV4-1 and TRBJ2-6; either TRBD1 or TRBD2 may fit D (5 bases each). V lost 1 base and J 0 bases, leaving 13 bases between the germline ends. This CDR3 is 18 amino acids long. Germline values: CDR1 MGHRA, CDR2 YSYEKL. The CDR3 DNA reads as TGCGCCAGCAGCCAAGGGGGGAGTCCCTTCTCTGGGGCCAACGTCCTGACTTTC. It yields the protein CASSQGGSPFSGANVLTF.

In this sample, this clonotype turned up a few times. CDR3 region: CASSLETGGGEQYF. The CDR3 DNA is TGCGCCAGCAGCTTAGAGACAGGGGGTGGCGAGCAGTACTTC. The chain couples TRBV5-1 to TRBJ2-7; 9 bases fit TRBD1. With 2 bases clipped from V and 6 bases from J, the junction kept 6 bases outside the gene matches. The CDR3 runs 14 residues. CDR1 is SGHRS, CDR2 YFSETQ, per germline.

This clonotype was found many times. The CDR3 DNA sequence: TGTGCCAGCGAGGAGGCGGGATACAATGAGCAGTTCTTC. It codes for CASEEAGYNEQFF. This chain connects TRBV10-3 to TRBJ2-1; D might be TRBD2 (6 bases). CDR1 and CDR2 (germline): ENHRY, SYGVKD. This CDR3 is built from 13 residues. V was cut by 10 bases and J by 4 bases, with 14 bases left in between.

The sample holds a few counts of this clonotype. The rearrangement uses TRBV7-8 and TRBJ2-3; 11 bases match TRBD2. This CDR3 contains 16 residues. Germline CDR1 and CDR2: SGHVS and FQNEAQ. After removal of 2 bases from V and 3 bases from J, the junction contained 4 bases not matched to a gene. CDR3 coding DNA: TGTGCCAGCAGCTTAATAGCGGGAGGGGGGACAGATACGCAGTATTTT. It translates to CASSLIAGGGTDTQYF.

This clonotype appeared many times. The chain links TRBV5-1 to TRBJ2-7, with D possibly matching TRBD2 (5 bases). The V end lost 7 bases, the J end lost 4 bases, and 18 bases lay between the germline ends. The CDR3 is 14 residues long. Germline V gives CDR1 SGHRS, CDR2 YFSETQ. The chain's CDR3 is CASSVGAELYEQYF. The CDR3 bases are TGCGCCAGCTCCGTCGGAGCGGAGCTTTACGAGCAGTACTTC.

This clonotype was detected many times. The chain employs TRBV4-2 and TRBJ1-1; a weak D match, TRBD1 (6 bases). V was trimmed by 3 bases and J by 4 bases, leaving 12 bases between them. Germline V lookup: CDR1 LGHNA, CDR2 YNFKEQ. This CDR3 comprises 14 residues. The CDR3, as DNA: TGTGCCAGCAGCCAGGGGACACCATTCACTGAAGCTTTCTTT. Residues: CASSQGTPFTEAFF.

This clonotype was seen a handful of times. The rearrangement joins TRBV28 to TRBJ1-5, with TRBD1 as a possible D gene (6 bases). CDR1 is MDHEN, CDR2 SYDVKM, per germline. The CDR3 runs to 15 residues. V lost 3 bases, J lost 2 bases, and 11 bases lay in between. CDR3 loop: CASSFVGGGNQPQHF. Written as DNA, the CDR3 is TGTGCCAGCAGTTTCGTAGGGGGTGGCAATCAGCCCCAGCATTTT.

The V and J genes are TRBV5-5 and TRBJ2-4, with a tentative D call TRBD1 (8 bases). Trimming left V 4 bases short and J 4 bases short, with 21 bases between. The CDR3 covers 17 residues. The germline gives CDR1 SGHKS, CDR2 YYEKEE (reference sequence). The CDR3 loop is CASSPLGGGQEKNIQYF. The CDR3 nucleotides read TGTGCCAGCAGCCCACTTGGGGGGGGACAGGAGAAAAACATTCAGTACTTC. Using reference TRBV5-5 and TRBJ2-4 for the parts outside the CDR3, the full variable domain is DAGVTQSPTHLIKTRGQQVTLRCSPISGHKSVSWYQQVLGQGPQFIFQYYEKEERGRGNFPDRFSARQFPNYSSELNVNALLLGDSALYLCASSPLGGGQEKNIQYFGAGTRLSVL.

At least ten counts were recorded for this clonotype. DNA for the CDR3: TGCGCCAGCAGCGAGACTAGCGGCTCCTACAATGAGCAGTTCTTC. It encodes CASSETSGSYNEQFF. This sequence joins TRBV5-1 and TRBJ2-1, with 9 bases aligning to TRBD2. Trimming at V came to 4 bases and at J to 0 bases, leaving 2 bases not matched to a gene. The CDR3 consists of 15 residues. The germline V gene encodes CDR1 SGHRS and CDR2 YFSETQ.

This clonotype was counted only a few times. The rearrangement joins TRBV20-1 to TRBJ2-7; TRBD2 agrees at 7 bases. Germline V gives CDR1 DFQATT, CDR2 SNEGSKA (reference sequence). Trimming removed 5 bases from V and 8 bases from J; junction bases left unmatched: 12. The CDR3 has 13 residues. The CDR3 here is CSALSGVTSKQYF. CDR3 in DNA: TGCAGTGCTCTCTCCGGGGTGACTAGCAAGCAGTACTTC.

J is TRBJ2-7 and V is TRBV7-2; 12 bases are a match to TRBD2. CDR3 length: 17 amino acids. Unmatched junction bases numbered 13, after V lost 5 bases and J lost 5 bases. Germline CDR1 SGHTA, CDR2 FQGNSA. CDR3 nucleotides: TGTGCCAGCAGCCCCCCCGCTAGCGGGAGGGCCGGGGACGAGCAGTACTTC. This encodes CASSPPASGRAGDEQYF.

Written as DNA, the CDR3 is TGTGCCAGCGCCTTCTATGAGCAGTTCTTC. Amino acid sequence: CASAFYEQFF. This chain uses TRBV2 with TRBJ2-1; the D is unclear. The CDR3 sequence is 10 residues long. V lost 8 bases, J lost 8 bases, and 7 bases lay in between. The V gene's germline CDR1 is SNHLY and CDR2 FYNNEI.

This clonotype showed up just a few times. The rearrangement joins TRBV5-1 to TRBJ2-2; weak D call: TRBD2 (6 bases). V lost 4 bases to trimming and J lost 0 bases, with 16 bases between them. The CDR3 length is 17 residues. Germline V gives CDR1 SGHRS, CDR2 YFSETQ. CDR3 in amino acids: CASSLFGGSANTGELFF. CDR3 DNA sequence: TGCGCCAGCAGCCTTTTTGGGGGGTCCGCGAACACCGGGGAGCTGTTTTTT.

This rearrangement joins TRBV5-1 to TRBJ2-2; D gene uncertain. Per germline, CDR1 SGHRS and CDR2 YFSETQ. Trimming pared 0 bases from V and 4 bases from J, leaving 10 bases between. CDR3 size: 15 residues. DNA for the CDR3: TGCGCCAGCAGCTTGGGCCGCTCCCCCACCGGGGAGCTGTTTTTT. Amino acids: CASSLGRSPTGELFF. The full variable domain, in which reference TRBV5-1 and TRBJ2-2 provide the parts outside the CDR3, is KAGVTQTPRYLIKTRGQQVTLSCSPISGHRSVSWYQQTPGQGLQFLFEYFSETQRNKGNFPGRFSGRQFSNSRSEMNVSTLELGDSALYLCASSLGRSPTGELFFGEGSRLTVL.

V and J are TRBV24-1 and TRBJ2-3; no clear D. Germline CDR1 and CDR2: KGHDR and SFDVKD. V was pared by 1 base and J by 2 bases, with 6 bases between. CDR3 size: 14 residues. The DNA for the CDR3 is TGTGCCACCAGTGATTTCCCAGACACAGATACGCAGTATTTT. This sequence encodes CATSDFPDTDTQYF.

The chain joins TRBV12-3 or TRBV12-4 to TRBJ1-2; D might be TRBD1 (5 bases). Trimming cost V 4 bases and J 7 bases, with 13 bases left between them. CDR3 size: 13 residues. CDR3 in amino acids: CASSSGAEVGYTF. CDR3 nucleotide sequence: TGTGCCAGCAGTTCCGGGGCAGAAGTTGGCTACACCTTC.

This clonotype was seen a few times. The chain uses TRBV5-1 and TRBJ2-1; D is perhaps TRBD2 (5 bases). V shed 6 bases and J shed 7 bases, with 17 bases lying between them. The CDR3 sequence is 14 residues long. Germline V gene lookup returns CDR1 SGHRS and CDR2 YFSETQ. CDR3 DNA: TGCGCCAGCATTAGAGGGAGTGAGGGAAATGAGCAGTTCTTC. Its translation: CASIRGSEGNEQFF.

This clonotype occurred many times. The chain carries TRBV12-3 or TRBV12-4 and TRBJ1-3; D gene unclear. V lost 7 bases and J lost 0, with 10 bases in between. The CDR3 extends over 14 amino acids. For the CDR3, the DNA is TGTGCCAGCAAGATGAGGTTCTCTGGAAACACCATATATTTT. It codes for CASKMRFSGNTIYF.

This clonotype was seen a few times. This chain links TRBV11-2 with TRBJ1-2, with D uncertain. V lost 1 base to trimming and J lost 6 bases, with 9 bases between them. CDR3 length equals 13 residues. Germline V gene data show CDR1 as SGHAT and CDR2 as FQNNGV. The CDR3 nucleotides read TGTGCCAGCAGCTTAGGTTCGGGTAATGGCTACACCTTC. This codes for CASSLGSGNGYTF.

The gene calls are TRBV20-1 and TRBJ2-5; D may be TRBD2 (6 bases). The CDR3 is made up of 14 amino acids. From germline, CDR1 is DFQATT and CDR2 SNEGSKA (reference sequence). V was shortened by 6 bases and J by 2 bases, with 16 bases between the two germline ends. The CDR3 spells CSATGTLAQETQYF. The CDR3 bases are TGCAGTGCAACCGGGACTCTTGCTCAAGAGACCCAGTACTTC.

This clonotype was detected a few times. V is TRBV5-5 and J is TRBJ2-7; the D gene could be TRBD1 or TRBD2 (5 bases each). Germline V lookup: CDR1 SGHKS, CDR2 YYEKEE (reference sequence). The CDR3 has 15 amino acids. Trimming took off 4 bases at V and 2 bases at J, with 16 bases between the two ends. This CDR3 is CASSAAGTSTYEQYF. CDR3 DNA sequence: TGTGCCAGCAGCGCCGCCGGGACGTCTACCTACGAGCAGTACTTC.

As DNA, the CDR3 is TGTGCCGGGGGTTGGGGTACCGACGAGCAGTACTTC. Encoded protein: CAGGWGTDEQYF. V usage is TRBV30 and J usage is TRBJ2-7, with D perhaps TRBD1 or TRBD2 (5 bases each). Germline-derived CDR1 and CDR2 are GTSNPN and SVGIG (reference sequence). Between the trimmed V and J ends, which lost 8 bases and 5 bases, there was a span of 16 bases. The length of the CDR3 is 12 residues.

This clonotype was found a few times. The CDR3: CASRQPQGRNEQFF. In DNA, the CDR3 is TGCGCCAGCAGGCAACCACAGGGCCGGAATGAGCAGTTCTTC. The J gene is TRBJ2-1, the V gene TRBV5-1; tentatively, D is TRBD1 (6 bases). This CDR3 has 14 amino acids. Germline loops: CDR1 SGHRS, CDR2 YFSETQ. V shed 5 bases and J shed 7 bases, with 16 bases lying between them.

The chain employs TRBV4-3 and TRBJ2-1, with unresolved D. Trimming took off 3 bases at V and 1 base at J, with 16 bases between the two ends. This CDR3 contains 17 residues. Germline V lookup: CDR1 LGHNA, CDR2 YSLEER. The CDR3 bases are TGCGCCAGCAGCCAGCTTAAAAGGGATGGATCCTACAATGAGCAGTTCTTC. Protein: CASSQLKRDGSYNEQFF.

This clonotype was recorded a few times. This rearrangement joins TRBV9 to TRBJ2-5; 7 nucleotides align to TRBD2. V gave up 6 bases and J gave up 4 bases; unmatched junction bases: 6. This CDR3 is 13 amino acids long. Germline V gene data show CDR1 as SGDLS and CDR2 as YYNGEE. The CDR3 DNA follows: TGTGCCAGCAATTCCGGGGAGGGAGAGACCCAGTACTTC. It encodes CASNSGEGETQYF.

This clonotype was counted many times. The chain has TRBV5-1 and TRBJ2-3; D call uncertain. The CDR3 length is 14 residues. The germline CDR1 and CDR2 sequences are SGHRS and YFSETQ. Trimming left V 0 bases short and J 2 bases short, with 7 bases between. CDR3 sequence (DNA): TGCGCCAGCAGCTTGGACATAGCCACAGATACGCAGTATTTT. It specifies CASSLDIATDTQYF.

This clonotype was observed a handful of times. This rearrangement joins TRBV11-2 to TRBJ2-1; perhaps TRBD2 as D (5 bases). This CDR3 comprises 15 residues. V lost 0 bases and J lost 10, with 16 bases in between. Germline assignment: CDR1 SGHAT and CDR2 FQNNGV. CDR3 in DNA: TGTGCCAGCAGCTTAGACGCGACTACTACTGGAGAGCAGTTCTTC. Protein sequence: CASSLDATTTGEQFF.

The chain uses TRBV7-9 and TRBJ2-1; 12 bases are a match to TRBD1. Germline V gene lookup returns CDR1 SEHNR and CDR2 FQNEAQ (reference sequence). With 6 bases clipped from V and 9 bases from J, the junction kept 9 bases outside the gene matches. This CDR3 contains 15 residues. This CDR3 is CASSWTGQGAAEQFF. The CDR3 DNA reads TGTGCCAGCAGTTGGACGGGACAGGGGGCTGCTGAGCAGTTCTTC.

This clonotype was recorded many times. The V gene is TRBV5-1, the J gene TRBJ2-7; D unclear. This CDR3 comprises 13 residues. Trimming shortened V by 0 bases and J by 2 bases, and 6 bases separated the two germline ends. The germline V gene encodes CDR1 SGHRS and CDR2 YFSETQ. The CDR3 DNA reads as TGCGCCAGCAGCTTGGGAACCCCCTACGAGCAGTACGTC. It codes for CASSLGTPYEQYV.